One and the same sample provided the 25 T cell receptor beta chains below, sequenced in a study of blood T cell repertoires in COVID-19. Measured with immunoSEQ multiplex PCR; TCRdb has only the in-frame clones, and not every one. The table includes over 200,000 clones, approximately 80% detected once. Source material: PBMCs or T cells enriched from blood (not recorded which). All receptors derive from a man aged 60-69 years who had recovered from COVID-19.

This clone appeared once. The V and J genes are TRBV5-6 and TRBJ1-1, with 7 bases matching TRBD1. V was clipped by 0 bases and J by 1 base; unmatched bases: 9. CDR3 length: 17 amino acids. The germline V gene encodes CDR1 SGHDT and CDR2 YYEEEE. The CDR3 reads CASSLVRSGGWNTEAFF. The DNA of the CDR3 is TGTGCCAGCAGCTTGGTTCGGTCAGGGGGTTGGAACACTGAAGCTTTCTTT. Supplemented by reference TRBV5-6 and TRBJ1-1, the full variable domain reads DAGVTQSPTHLIKTRGQQVTLRCSPKSGHDTVSWYQQALGQGPQFIFQYYEEEERQRGNFPDRFSGHQFPNYSSELNVNALLLGDSALYLCASSLVRSGGWNTEAFFGQGTRLTVV.

This chain links TRBV19 with TRBJ2-7, with D perhaps matching TRBD2 (6 bases). V was pared by 3 bases and J by 0 bases, with 9 bases between. CDR1 and CDR2 (germline): LNHDA, SQIVND (reference sequence). The length of the CDR3 is 14 residues. This chain's CDR3 is CASSILASSYEQYF. CDR3 sequence (DNA): TGTGCCAGTAGTATCCTAGCGTCCTCCTACGAGCAGTACTTC.

V gene TRBV4-3 combines with J gene TRBJ1-4; no clear D. V was trimmed by 1 base and J by 4 bases, leaving 10 bases between them. The germline CDR1 and CDR2 sequences are LGHNA and YSLEER. The CDR3 is 15 residues long. CDR3 nucleotide sequence: TGCGCCAGCAGCCAAGGACTCACCATTAATGAAAAACTGTTTTTT. Its protein product is CASSQGLTINEKLFF.

This sequence joins TRBV7-9 and TRBJ1-1; 8 positions match TRBD1. CDR3 length equals 15 residues. Germline V gives CDR1 SEHNR, CDR2 FQNEAQ (reference sequence). The junction had 5 bases not matched to a gene; V was cut back by 5 bases and J by 0 bases. The chain's CDR3 is CASSLMTGVNTEAFF. The CDR3 bases are TGTGCCAGCAGCCTAATGACAGGGGTGAACACTGAAGCTTTCTTT.

The chain uses TRBV3-1 (or the pseudogene TRBV3-2) and TRBJ1-2; possibly TRBD1 for D (6 bases). The CDR3 has 15 residues. Trimming removed 0 bases from V and 7 bases from J, with 15 bases in between. Germline CDR1 LGHDT, CDR2 YNNKEL (reference sequence). The CDR3 region is CASSQDWQGRGGYTF. CDR3 nucleotides: TGTGCCAGCAGCCAAGACTGGCAGGGCAGGGGTGGCTACACCTTC.

V and J are TRBV7-2 and TRBJ2-2; TRBD2 aligns across 7 bases. The length of the CDR3 is 16 residues. V lost 7 bases to trimming and J lost 1 base; unmatched junction nucleotides: 9. From germline, CDR1 is SGHTA and CDR2 FQGNSA. Here the CDR3 DNA reads TGTGCCAGCATCTTGGTGGGACTACGGAACACCGGGGAGCTGTTTTTT. Amino acid sequence: CASILVGLRNTGELFF. Using reference TRBV7-2 and TRBJ2-2 for the parts outside the CDR3, the full variable domain is GAGVSQSPSNKVTEKGKDVELRCDPISGHTALYWYRQSLGQGLEFLIYFQGNSAPDKSGLPSDRFSAERTGGSVSTLTIQRTQQEDSAVYLCASILVGLRNTGELFFGEGSRLTVL.

The genes are TRBV29-1 and TRBJ2-1; D call uncertain. Trimming removed 5 bases at V and 6 bases at J, with 11 bases between. Germline V gene data show CDR1 as SQVTM and CDR2 as ANQGSEA. The CDR3 sequence is 12 residues long. CDR3 nucleotides: TGCAGCGTTTATGGCAGTCTCAATGAGCAGTTCTTC. Amino acids: CSVYGSLNEQFF.

Notes on this clone: The sample contains more than one DNA sequence encoding this CDR3. The chain links TRBV19 to TRBJ1-5; 10 bases agree with TRBD1. The germline V gene encodes CDR1 LNHDA and CDR2 SQIVND (reference sequence). V gave up 9 bases and J gave up 0 bases; unmatched junction bases: 5. This CDR3 is built from 15 residues. The CDR3 region has the DNA TGTGCCAGCAGCGGACAGGGGGTTAGCAATCAGCCCCAGCATTTT. Amino acid sequence: CASSGQGVSNQPQHF.

This chain links TRBV19 with TRBJ2-3; D is undetermined. This CDR3 has 13 residues. V was pared by 4 bases and J by 4 bases, with 9 bases between. Germline V lookup: CDR1 LNHDA, CDR2 SQIVND (reference sequence). CDR3 in amino acids: CASSSVVPDTQYF. Here the CDR3 DNA reads TGTGCCAGTAGTAGCGTGGTTCCAGATACGCAGTATTTT.

The CDR3 protein is CASGLVRQGNGNQPQHF. CDR3 DNA: TGTGCTAGTGGTTTGGTACGGCAGGGCAATGGCAATCAGCCCCAGCATTTT. The chain recombines TRBV12-5 with TRBJ1-5; tentative D call: TRBD1 (5 bases). CDR1 and CDR2 from the germline V gene are LGHNT and FRNRAP. The CDR3 runs 17 residues. The ends were cut back, 0 bases at V and 2 bases at J, with 14 bases in the middle.

The rearrangement links TRBV6-1 to TRBJ2-7, with 7 bases that match TRBD2. This CDR3 has 18 amino acids. Germline loops: CDR1 MNHNS, CDR2 SASEGT. Trimming removed 2 bases from V and 3 bases from J; junction bases left unmatched: 16. CDR3 DNA sequence: TGTGCCAGCAGTGAAAGGGGTAGCGGGCGAACCTCCTTCTACGAGCAGTACTTC. Translation gives CASSERGSGRTSFYEQYF.

The CDR3 here is CAWAQGDTEAFF. The CDR3 DNA reads TGTGCCTGGGCCCAAGGGGACACTGAAGCTTTCTTT. The V call is TRBV30, the J call TRBJ1-1; D perhaps matches TRBD1 (5 bases). V lost 5 bases, J lost 3 bases, and 10 bases lay in between. CDR1 is GTSNPN and CDR2 is SVGIG in the germline V gene (reference sequence). The CDR3 is made up of 12 amino acids.

The genes are TRBV7-9 and TRBJ1-5, with 7 bases that match TRBD1. The CDR3 runs to 15 residues. Per germline, CDR1 SEHNR and CDR2 FQNEAQ (reference sequence). J was trimmed by 0 bases and V by 5 bases; bases with no gene match: 4. The CDR3 spells CASSPTGSSNQPQHF. In DNA, the CDR3 is TGTGCCAGCAGCCCGACAGGGAGTAGCAATCAGCCCCAGCATTTT.

The rearrangement links TRBV5-1 to TRBJ1-4, with 8 bases identical to TRBD1. Germline lookup yields CDR1 SGHRS and CDR2 YFSETQ. J was trimmed by 7 bases and V by 4 bases; bases with no gene match: 3. This CDR3 is built from 13 residues. CDR3 loop: CASSRGQGEKLFF. The CDR3 DNA follows: TGCGCCAGCAGCAGAGGACAGGGTGAAAAACTGTTTTTT. The whole variable domain, filled in from reference TRBV5-1 and TRBJ1-4, reads KAGVTQTPRYLIKTRGQQVTLSCSPISGHRSVSWYQQTPGQGLQFLFEYFSETQRNKGNFPGRFSGRQFSNSRSEMNVSTLELGDSALYLCASSRGQGEKLFFGSGTQLSVL.

V and J are TRBV15 and TRBJ2-7, with D possibly being TRBD1 (6 bases). Trimming left V 0 bases short and J 6 bases short, with 18 bases between. Germline CDR1 and CDR2: LNHNV and YYDKDF (reference sequence). The length of the CDR3 is 16 residues. CDR3 in DNA: TGTGCCACCAGCAGAGATTGGGGGCCTCCCCTATTCGAGCAGTACTTC. Protein product: CATSRDWGPPLFEQYF.

This clone was seen a handful of times. The chain joins TRBV4-2 to TRBJ2-3, with TRBD1 matching 9 bases. The CDR3 loop spans 15 amino acids. Germline V gene lookup returns CDR1 LGHNA and CDR2 YNFKEQ. Germline trimming cut 6 bases from V and 2 bases from J; bases unmatched to any gene: 6. CDR3 loop: CASRVGQGATDTQYF. The CDR3 DNA sequence: TGTGCCAGCAGGGTGGGACAGGGAGCCACAGATACGCAGTATTTT.

The J gene is TRBJ2-1, the V gene TRBV15, with TRBD2 matching over 16 bases. Unmatched junction bases numbered 3, after V lost 8 bases and J lost 5 bases. Germline V CDR1 and CDR2: LNHNV, YYDKDF (reference sequence). The length of the CDR3 is 15 residues. CDR3 coding DNA: TGTGCCACCTGGGGACTAGCGGGGGGGCACAATGAGCAGTTCTTC. It codes for CATWGLAGGHNEQFF.

The gene calls are TRBV4-3 and TRBJ1-5; TRBD1 matches 8 bases. J gave up 5 bases and V 2 bases, and 5 bases lay outside the gene matches. Germline CDR1 LGHNA, CDR2 YSLEER. CDR3 size: 15 residues. The CDR3: CASSQLHRGDQPQHF. In DNA form, the CDR3 reads TGCGCCAGCAGCCAATTACACAGGGGGGATCAGCCCCAGCATTTT.

The chain uses TRBV5-1 and TRBJ1-2; TRBD1 is a possible D gene (5 bases). V was clipped by 4 bases and J by 2 bases, with 9 bases between them. There are 13 residues in the CDR3. The germline V gene has CDR1 SGHRS and CDR2 YFSETQ. The CDR3 bases are TGCGCCAGCAGCGTGGACACCAACTATGGCTACACCTTC. Translation gives CASSVDTNYGYTF.

The V call is TRBV6-5, the J call TRBJ2-7; 12 bases align to TRBD1. The V gene end was trimmed by 5 bases and the J gene end by 7 bases; junction bases not matched to a gene: 9. CDR1 is MNHEY, CDR2 SVGAGI, per germline. The CDR3 sequence is 15 residues long. The CDR3 bases are TGTGCCAGCAGTCTCGCCGGGACAGGGGGCAGAGAGCAGTACTTC. Its protein is CASSLAGTGGREQYF.

This clone was picked up a small number of times. The chain has TRBV6-6 and TRBJ1-5, with D perhaps TRBD1 (5 bases). Deletions cut 9 bases from V and 4 bases from J, with 16 bases between. CDR3 length equals 14 residues. The germline gives CDR1 MNHNY, CDR2 SVGAGI (reference sequence). CDR3 in amino acids: CASTLGGGNQPQHF. CDR3 DNA: TGTGCCAGTACCCTCGGGGGAGGTAATCAGCCCCAGCATTTT.

V gene TRBV14 combines with J gene TRBJ2-2, with D possibly TRBD2 on 6 matching bases. Germline CDR1 is SGHDN and CDR2 is FVKESK. V was clipped by 6 bases and J by 4 bases, with 15 bases between them. This CDR3 is built from 15 residues. For the CDR3, the DNA is TGTGCCAGCAGTCTTCTTCGGGGGAGCACCGGGGAGCTGTTTTTT. Protein product: CASSLLRGSTGELFF.

The genes are TRBV27 and TRBJ1-6; TRBD1 matches 9 bases. After removal of 6 bases from V and 0 bases from J, the junction contained 0 bases not matched to a gene. Germline V CDR1 and CDR2: MNHEY, SMNVEV (reference sequence). This CDR3 is built from 15 residues. In DNA form, the CDR3 reads TGTGCCAGCAGGGACAGGGGCTCCTATAATTCACCCCTCCACTTT. Protein: CASRDRGSYNSPLHF.

This chain links TRBV18 with TRBJ1-6; TRBD1 matches at 7 bases. This CDR3 contains 18 residues. Germline CDR1 reads KGHSH; CDR2 reads LQKENI. V trimming: 0 bases; J trimming: 9 bases; junction bases outside the gene matches: 14. The CDR3 is CASSPPILRQGIASPLHF. In DNA, the CDR3 is TGTGCCAGCTCACCACCGATCCTTAGACAGGGAATTGCTTCACCCCTCCACTTT.

This chain uses TRBV7-8 with TRBJ1-2; TRBD1 aligns across 7 bases. Germline V gene sequence: CDR1 SGHVS, CDR2 FQNEAQ. V shed 3 bases, J shed 8 bases, and the junction held 9 bases outside the gene matches. The length of the CDR3 is 14 residues. Here the CDR3 reads CASSFGQGVDGYTF. The CDR3 DNA is TGTGCCAGCAGCTTCGGCCAGGGGGTCGACGGCTACACCTTC.